A single sample is the source of the 10 T cell receptor beta chains below, sequenced in a study of cytomegalovirus exposure and HLA in healthy donors. This PCR relied on a set of 60 Vbeta primers and 13 Jbeta primers. Clones were read by immunoSEQ multiplex PCR, and TCRdb kept only the in-frame ones, dropping some. The sample lists roughly 120,000 clones, roughly four fifths seen once, with about 2% in the top ten. The sequenced sample consisted of PBMCs. These receptors all come from a man aged 50-59 years in good health and CMV-seronegative.

V is TRBV14 and J is TRBJ2-3; 8 nucleotides line up with TRBD2. J was trimmed by 7 bases and V by 0 bases; bases with no gene match: 6. The CDR3 spans 15 residues. Germline loops: CDR1 SGHDN, CDR2 FVKESK. The CDR3 coding sequence is TGTGCCAGCAGCCAAGATCGGGGGGGGTCCAATACGCAGTATTTT. Its protein is CASSQDRGGSNTQYF.

This chain uses TRBV28 with TRBJ2-7, with TRBD1 matching 7 bases. CDR1 MDHEN and CDR2 SYDVKM come from the germline V gene. The CDR3 sequence is 18 residues long. V shed 6 bases and J 0 bases; nucleotides not matched to a gene: 17. This CDR3 reads CASRSRPGQRTSSYEQYF. The CDR3 region has the DNA TGTGCCAGCAGATCGCGTCCGGGACAGCGAACTTCCTCCTACGAGCAGTACTTC.

On this clone itself: Other nucleotide sequences in the sample specify the same CDR3. The chain's CDR3 is CASSLGGGGTGELFF. CDR3 sequence (DNA): TGTGCCAGCAGCTTGGGGGGAGGGGGCACCGGGGAGCTGTTTTTT. The V call is TRBV5-4, the J call TRBJ2-2, with D possibly TRBD2 on 7 matching bases. The germline gives CDR1 SGHNT, CDR2 YYREEE (reference sequence). V lost 0 bases to trimming and J lost 4 bases, with 10 bases between them. The CDR3 has 15 amino acids.

In this sample, this clone turned up a few times. The CDR3 loop is CASRIDSSSNQPQHF. CDR3 nucleotide sequence: TGCGCCAGCAGAATCGACAGCTCGAGCAATCAGCCCCAGCATTTT. V usage is TRBV5-1 and J usage is TRBJ1-5, with TRBD1 as a possible D gene (5 bases). V lost 5 bases and J 1 base, leaving 13 bases between the germline ends. This CDR3 contains 15 residues. Germline V CDR1 and CDR2: SGHRS, YFSETQ.

This sequence joins TRBV15 and TRBJ2-2; D is unclear. This CDR3 comprises 14 residues. The V end was cut by 0 bases, the J end by 2 bases, with 4 bases between. The V gene's germline CDR1 is LNHNV and CDR2 YYDKDF (reference sequence). DNA of the CDR3: TGTGCCACCAGCAGAGAAACAAACACCGGGGAGCTGTTTTTT. Its translation: CATSRETNTGELFF.

This CDR3 is CASSRDTANYGYTF. CDR3 coding DNA: TGTGCCAGCAGTAGGGACACTGCTAACTATGGCTACACCTTC. This chain uses TRBV6-5 with TRBJ1-2; D might be TRBD1 (6 bases). CDR3 length: 14 residues. V was clipped by 5 bases and J by 0 bases, with 10 bases between them. The germline V gene has CDR1 MNHEY and CDR2 SVGAGI.

The chain recombines TRBV6-1 with TRBJ1-4; 11 nucleotides line up with TRBD1. The CDR3 spans 15 residues. CDR1 is MNHNS, CDR2 SASEGT, per germline. With V trimmed by 6 bases and J by 3 bases, 3 bases remained unmatched. The CDR3 spells CASSGQGAPNEKLFF. CDR3 bases: TGTGCCAGCAGCGGACAGGGGGCGCCTAATGAAAAACTGTTTTTT.

The genes are TRBV7-2 and TRBJ2-2; 7 bases align to TRBD1. V shed 5 bases and J 9 bases; nucleotides not matched to a gene: 9. The CDR3 length is 14 residues. CDR1 is SGHTA and CDR2 is FQGNSA in the germline V gene. CDR3 protein: CASSPTGVGRELFF. CDR3 coding DNA: TGTGCCAGCAGCCCTACAGGGGTGGGGAGGGAGCTGTTTTTT.

V is TRBV29-1 and J is TRBJ2-1; maybe TRBD2 (6 bases). CDR1 and CDR2 from the germline V gene are SQVTM and ANQGSEA. CDR3 size: 13 residues. The V gene lost 6 bases and the J gene lost 7 bases, with 16 bases spanning the gap. As DNA, the CDR3 is TGCAGCGTCGCCGGGACTGCGGGGAATGAGCAGTTCTTC. This translates into CSVAGTAGNEQFF.

In regard to this clone: The CDR3 ends on some other residue instead of the conserved phenylalanine or tryptophan, so this is likely a read error. The DNA is left out, because the CDR3 cannot be placed on it with certainty; the CDR3 is given as TCRdb lists it. The chain joins TRBV7-2 to TRBJ1-1; TRBD1 is the table's D call and was not checked against the DNA. Germline CDR1 is SGHTA and CDR2 is FQGNSA. The CDR3 has 17 residues if both end residues are counted. The CDR3 spells CASSSSDRGPVWGSSFL.